This T cell receptor beta chain was identified during a study of human T cells and chemical hapten exposure. Across the whole study: Variation in per-sample TCR yields came mainly from small pooled library volume differences.

This clonotype was picked up many times. Separate cDNA molecules received unique molecular identifiers, which the library attached to them. TCRdb passed the RACE reads through MiXCR, listing each CDR3 protein once. This sample has roughly 46,000 distinct CDR3 sequences, with about 4.8% found just once. There are 16 residues in the CDR3. Trimming took 5 bases from V and 5 from J; bases not matched to a gene: 5. The V gene's germline CDR1 is LGHDT and CDR2 YNNKEL (reference sequence). Time point in this sample: healthy volunteer bleed at 2 weeks. The authors extracted total RNA from unfractionated whole blood.

The sample comprised whole blood. This TCR was recovered from a human donor in good health. Some clones in this sample may be carry-over from other donors' samples. This chain joins TRBV3-1 and TRBJ2-1, with 14 nucleotides matching TRBD2. CDR3 amino acids: CASSFSGLAGDNEQFF. For the CDR3, the DNA is TGTGCCAGCAGCTTTTCGGGACTAGCGGGAGACAATGAGCAGTTCTTC.